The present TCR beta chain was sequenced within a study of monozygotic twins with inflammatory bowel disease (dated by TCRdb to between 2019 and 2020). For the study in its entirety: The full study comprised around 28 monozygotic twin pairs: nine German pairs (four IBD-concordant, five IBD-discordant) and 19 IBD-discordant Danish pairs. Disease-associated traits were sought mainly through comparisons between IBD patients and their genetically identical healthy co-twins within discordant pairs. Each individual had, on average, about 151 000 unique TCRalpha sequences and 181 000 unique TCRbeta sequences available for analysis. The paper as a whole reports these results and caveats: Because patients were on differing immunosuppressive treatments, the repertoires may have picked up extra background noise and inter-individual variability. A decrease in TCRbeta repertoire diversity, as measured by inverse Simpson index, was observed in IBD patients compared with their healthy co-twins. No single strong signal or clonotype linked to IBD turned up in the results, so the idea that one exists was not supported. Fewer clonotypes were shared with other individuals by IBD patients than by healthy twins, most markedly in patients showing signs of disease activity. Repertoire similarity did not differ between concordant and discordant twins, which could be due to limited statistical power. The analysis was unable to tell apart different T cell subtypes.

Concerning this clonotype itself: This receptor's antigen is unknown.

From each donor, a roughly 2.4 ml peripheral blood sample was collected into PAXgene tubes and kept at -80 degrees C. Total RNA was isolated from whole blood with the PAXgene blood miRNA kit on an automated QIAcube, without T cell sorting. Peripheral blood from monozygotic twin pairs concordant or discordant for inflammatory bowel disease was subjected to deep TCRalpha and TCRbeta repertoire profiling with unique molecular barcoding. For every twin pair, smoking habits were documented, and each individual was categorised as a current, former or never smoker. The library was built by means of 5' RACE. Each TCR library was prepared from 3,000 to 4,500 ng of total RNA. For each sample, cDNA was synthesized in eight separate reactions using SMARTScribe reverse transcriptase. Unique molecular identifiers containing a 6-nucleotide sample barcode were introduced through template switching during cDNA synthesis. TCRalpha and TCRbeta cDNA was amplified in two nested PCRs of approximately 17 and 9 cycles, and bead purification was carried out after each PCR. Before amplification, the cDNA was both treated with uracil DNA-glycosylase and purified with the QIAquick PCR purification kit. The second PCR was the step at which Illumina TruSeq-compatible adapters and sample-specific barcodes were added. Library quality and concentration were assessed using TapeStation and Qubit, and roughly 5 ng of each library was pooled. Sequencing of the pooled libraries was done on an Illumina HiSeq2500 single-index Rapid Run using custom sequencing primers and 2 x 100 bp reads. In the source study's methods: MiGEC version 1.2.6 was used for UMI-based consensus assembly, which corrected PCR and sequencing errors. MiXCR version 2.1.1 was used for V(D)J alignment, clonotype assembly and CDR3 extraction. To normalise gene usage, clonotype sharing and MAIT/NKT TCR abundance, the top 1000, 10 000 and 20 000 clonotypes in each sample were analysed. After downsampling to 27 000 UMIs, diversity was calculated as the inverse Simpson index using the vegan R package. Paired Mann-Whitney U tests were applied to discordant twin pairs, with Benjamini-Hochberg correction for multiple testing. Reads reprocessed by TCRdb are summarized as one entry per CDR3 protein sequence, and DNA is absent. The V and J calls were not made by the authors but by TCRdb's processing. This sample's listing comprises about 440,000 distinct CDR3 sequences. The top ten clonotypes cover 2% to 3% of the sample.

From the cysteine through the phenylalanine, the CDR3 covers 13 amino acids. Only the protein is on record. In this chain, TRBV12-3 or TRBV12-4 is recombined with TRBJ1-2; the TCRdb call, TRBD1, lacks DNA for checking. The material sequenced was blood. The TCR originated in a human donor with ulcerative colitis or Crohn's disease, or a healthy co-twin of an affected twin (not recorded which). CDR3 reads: CASTPQGFYGYTF.